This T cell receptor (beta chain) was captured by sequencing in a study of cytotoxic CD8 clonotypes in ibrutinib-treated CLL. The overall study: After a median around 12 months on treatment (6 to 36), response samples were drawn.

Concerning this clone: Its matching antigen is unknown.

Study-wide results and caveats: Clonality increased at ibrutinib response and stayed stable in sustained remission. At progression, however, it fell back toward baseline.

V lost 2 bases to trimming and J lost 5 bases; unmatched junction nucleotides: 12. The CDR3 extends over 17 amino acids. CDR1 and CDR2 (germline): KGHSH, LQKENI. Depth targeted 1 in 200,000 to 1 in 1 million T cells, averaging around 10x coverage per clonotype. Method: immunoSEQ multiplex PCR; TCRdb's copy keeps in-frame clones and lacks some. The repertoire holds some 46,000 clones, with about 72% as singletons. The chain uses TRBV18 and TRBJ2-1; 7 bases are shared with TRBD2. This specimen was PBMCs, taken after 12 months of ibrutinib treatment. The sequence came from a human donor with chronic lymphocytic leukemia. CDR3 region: CASSPGRNGRFHNEQFF. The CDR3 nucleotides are TGTGCCAGCTCACCAGGGCGGAACGGGAGGTTCCACAATGAGCAGTTCTTC.